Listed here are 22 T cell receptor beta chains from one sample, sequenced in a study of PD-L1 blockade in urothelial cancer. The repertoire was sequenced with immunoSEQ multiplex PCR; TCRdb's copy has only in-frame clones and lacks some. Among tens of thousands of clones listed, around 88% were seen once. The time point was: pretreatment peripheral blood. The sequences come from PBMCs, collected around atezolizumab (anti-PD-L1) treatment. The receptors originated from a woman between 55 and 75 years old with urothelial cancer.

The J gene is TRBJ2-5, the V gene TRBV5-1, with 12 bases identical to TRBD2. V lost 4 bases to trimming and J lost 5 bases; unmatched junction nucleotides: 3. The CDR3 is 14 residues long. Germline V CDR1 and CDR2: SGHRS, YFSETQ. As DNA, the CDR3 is TGCGCCAGCAGCATTACTAGCGGGAGGGAGACCCAGTACTTC. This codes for CASSITSGRETQYF.

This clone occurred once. The CDR3 protein is CASSQGGRAYEQYF. DNA for the CDR3: TGTGCCAGCAGTCAGGGGGGCAGGGCCTACGAGCAGTACTTC. The chain links TRBV6-6 to TRBJ2-7; D is perhaps TRBD1 (7 bases). CDR3 length: 14 residues. Trimming cost V 5 bases and J 2 bases, with 13 bases left between them. Germline CDR1 reads MNHNY; CDR2 reads SVGAGI (reference sequence).

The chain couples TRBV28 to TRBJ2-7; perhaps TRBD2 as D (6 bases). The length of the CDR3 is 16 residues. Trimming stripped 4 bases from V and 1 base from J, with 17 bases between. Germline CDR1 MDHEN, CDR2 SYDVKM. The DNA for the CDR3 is TGTGCCAGCAGTTCAGCCGTAGCGGCGAGGTCCTACGAGCAGTACTTC. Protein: CASSSAVAARSYEQYF.

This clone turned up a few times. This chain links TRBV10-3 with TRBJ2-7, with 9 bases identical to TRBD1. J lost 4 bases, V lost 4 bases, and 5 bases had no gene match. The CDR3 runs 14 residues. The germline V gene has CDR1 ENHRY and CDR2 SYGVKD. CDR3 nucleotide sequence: TGTGCCATCAGTGCGGGACAGGGCTATTACGAGCAGTACTTC. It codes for CAISAGQGYYEQYF.

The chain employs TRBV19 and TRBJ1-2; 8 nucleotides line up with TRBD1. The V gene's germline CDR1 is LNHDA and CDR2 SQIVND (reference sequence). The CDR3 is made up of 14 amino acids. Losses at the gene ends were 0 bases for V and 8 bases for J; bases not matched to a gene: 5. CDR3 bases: TGTGCCAGTAGTATAGATTTCGGGACAGGCGGCTACACCTTC. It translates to CASSIDFGTGGYTF.

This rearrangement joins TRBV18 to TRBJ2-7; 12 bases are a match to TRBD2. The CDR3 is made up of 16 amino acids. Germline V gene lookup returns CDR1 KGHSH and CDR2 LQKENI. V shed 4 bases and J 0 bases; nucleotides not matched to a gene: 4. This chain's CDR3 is CASSRTSGRISYEQYF. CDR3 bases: TGTGCCAGCTCACGAACTAGCGGGAGGATCTCCTACGAGCAGTACTTC.

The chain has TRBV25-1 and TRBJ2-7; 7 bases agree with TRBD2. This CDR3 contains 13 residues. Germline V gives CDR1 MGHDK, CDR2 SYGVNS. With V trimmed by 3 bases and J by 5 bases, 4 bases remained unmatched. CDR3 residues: CASSEAGVNEQYF. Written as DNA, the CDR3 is TGTGCCAGCAGTGAGGCGGGAGTGAACGAGCAGTACTTC.

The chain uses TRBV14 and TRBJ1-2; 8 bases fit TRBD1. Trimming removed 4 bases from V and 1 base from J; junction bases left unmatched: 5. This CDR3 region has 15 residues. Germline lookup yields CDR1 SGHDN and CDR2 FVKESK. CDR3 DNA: TGTGCCAGCAGCCCCGGACAGGGCGTTAACTATGGCTACACCTTC. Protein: CASSPGQGVNYGYTF.

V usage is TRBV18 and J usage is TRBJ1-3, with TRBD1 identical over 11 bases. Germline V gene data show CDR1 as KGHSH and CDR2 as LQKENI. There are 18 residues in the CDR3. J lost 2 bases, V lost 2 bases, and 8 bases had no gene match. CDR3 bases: TGTGCCAGCTCACCAAGGACAGGGGGCGCAGGACCTGGAAACACCATATATTTT. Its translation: CASSPRTGGAGPGNTIYF.

CDR3 nucleotides: TGTGCCAGCAGTTCAACAGGGGGCCAGGACACCGGGGAGCTGTTTTTT. Its translation is CASSSTGGQDTGELFF. The gene calls are TRBV28 and TRBJ2-2; 9 nucleotides match TRBD1. The CDR3 loop spans 16 amino acids. V dropped 4 bases and J dropped 3; count of bases not matched to a gene: 6. Looked up from germline, CDR1 is MDHEN and CDR2 is SYDVKM. Combining the CDR3 with reference TRBV28 and TRBJ2-2 gives the whole variable domain DVKVTQSSRYLVKRTGEKVFLECVQDMDHENMFWYRQDPGLGLRLIYFSYDVKMKEKGDIPEGYSVSREKKERFSLILESASTNQTSMYLCASSSTGGQDTGELFFGEGSRLTVL.

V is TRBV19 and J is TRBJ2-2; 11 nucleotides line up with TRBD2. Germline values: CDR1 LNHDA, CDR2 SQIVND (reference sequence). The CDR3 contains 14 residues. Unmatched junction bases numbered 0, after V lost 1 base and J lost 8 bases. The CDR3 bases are TGTGCCAGTAGTATAGGACTAGCGGGAGGGGAGCTGTTTTTT. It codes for CASSIGLAGGELFF.

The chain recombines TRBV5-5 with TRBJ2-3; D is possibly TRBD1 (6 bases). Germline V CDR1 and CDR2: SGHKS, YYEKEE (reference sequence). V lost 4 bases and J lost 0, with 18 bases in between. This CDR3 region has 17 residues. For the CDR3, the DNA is TGTGCCAGCAGCCACTGGGGCAGGGGATCTAGCACAGATACGCAGTATTTT. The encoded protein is CASSHWGRGSSTDTQYF.

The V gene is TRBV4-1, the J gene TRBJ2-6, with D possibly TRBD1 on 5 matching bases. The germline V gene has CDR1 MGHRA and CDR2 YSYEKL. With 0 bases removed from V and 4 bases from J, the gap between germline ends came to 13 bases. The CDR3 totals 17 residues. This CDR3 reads CASSQDLDGAGANVLTF. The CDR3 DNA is TGCGCCAGCAGCCAAGATCTCGATGGGGCGGGGGCCAACGTCCTGACTTTC.

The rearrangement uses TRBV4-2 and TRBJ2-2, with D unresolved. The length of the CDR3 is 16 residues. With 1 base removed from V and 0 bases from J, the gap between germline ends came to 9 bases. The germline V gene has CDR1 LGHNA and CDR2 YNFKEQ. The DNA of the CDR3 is TGTGCCAGCAGCCAAGCCGGAAGCGCGAACACCGGGGAGCTGTTTTTT. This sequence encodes CASSQAGSANTGELFF.

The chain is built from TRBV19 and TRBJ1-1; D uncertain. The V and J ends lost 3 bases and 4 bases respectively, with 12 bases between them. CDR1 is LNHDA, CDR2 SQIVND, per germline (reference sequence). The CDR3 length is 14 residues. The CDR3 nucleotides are TGTGCCAGTAGTATTTGGGGAGCGAGCACTGAAGCTTTCTTT. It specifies CASSIWGASTEAFF.

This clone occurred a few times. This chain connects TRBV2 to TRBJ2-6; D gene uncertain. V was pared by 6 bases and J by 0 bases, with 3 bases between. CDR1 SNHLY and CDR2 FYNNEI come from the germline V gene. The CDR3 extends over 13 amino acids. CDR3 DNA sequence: TGTGCCAGCAGCAACTCTGGGGCCAACGTCCTGACTTTC. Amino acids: CASSNSGANVLTF.

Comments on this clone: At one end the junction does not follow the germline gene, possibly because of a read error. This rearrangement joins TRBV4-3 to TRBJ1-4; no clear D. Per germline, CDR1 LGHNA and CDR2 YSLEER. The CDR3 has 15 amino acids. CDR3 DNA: TGCGCCAGCAGCCAAGATACGGCGGGTAATGAAAACCTGTTTTTT. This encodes CASSQDTAGNENLFF.

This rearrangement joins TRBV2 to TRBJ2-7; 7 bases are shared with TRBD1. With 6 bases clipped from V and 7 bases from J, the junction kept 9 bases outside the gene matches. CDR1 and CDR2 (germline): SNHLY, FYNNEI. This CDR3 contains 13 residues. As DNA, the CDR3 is TGTGCCAGCAGACCAGACAGGGTGTGGGAGCAGTACTTC. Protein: CASRPDRVWEQYF. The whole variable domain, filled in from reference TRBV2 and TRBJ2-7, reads EPEVTQTPSHQVTQMGQEVILRCVPISNHLYFYWYRQILGQKVEFLVSFYNNEISEKSEIFDDQFSVERPDGSNFTLKIRSTKLEDSAMYFCASRPDRVWEQYFGPGTRLTVT.

The CDR3 protein is CASSPSPGNYYEQYF. The CDR3 DNA follows: TGTGCCAGCAGCCCTAGCCCCGGGAATTATTACGAGCAGTACTTC. The rearrangement links TRBV9 to TRBJ2-7, with a tentative D call TRBD2 (5 bases). Germline assignment: CDR1 SGDLS and CDR2 YYNGEE. The V gene lost 4 bases and the J gene lost 4 bases, with 18 bases spanning the gap. This CDR3 spans 15 amino acids. Supplemented by reference TRBV9 and TRBJ2-7, the full variable domain reads DSGVTQTPKHLITATGQRVTLRCSPRSGDLSVYWYQQSLDQGLQFLIQYYNGEERAKGNILERFSAQQFPDLHSELNLSSLELGDSALYFCASSPSPGNYYEQYFGPGTRLTVT.

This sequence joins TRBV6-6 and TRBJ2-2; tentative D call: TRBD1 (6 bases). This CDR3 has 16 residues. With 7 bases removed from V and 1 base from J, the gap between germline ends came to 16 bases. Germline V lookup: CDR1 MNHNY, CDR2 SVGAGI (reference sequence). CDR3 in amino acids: CASNKLGTLNTGELFF. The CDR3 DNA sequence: TGTGCCAGCAATAAACTCGGGACACTGAACACCGGGGAGCTGTTTTTT.

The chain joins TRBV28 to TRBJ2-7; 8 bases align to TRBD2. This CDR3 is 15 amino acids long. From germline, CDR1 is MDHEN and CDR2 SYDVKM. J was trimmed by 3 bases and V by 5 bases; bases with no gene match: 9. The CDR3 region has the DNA TGTGCCAGCAGTACTCTCGGGCTAGCGGGCTACGAGCAGTACTTC. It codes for CASSTLGLAGYEQYF.

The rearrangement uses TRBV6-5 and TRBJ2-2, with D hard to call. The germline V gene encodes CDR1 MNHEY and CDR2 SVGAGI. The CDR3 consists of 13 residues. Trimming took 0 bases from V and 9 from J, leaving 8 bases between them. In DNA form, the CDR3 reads TGTGCCAGCAGTTACTCCAGGTACCGGGAGCTGTTTTTT. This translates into CASSYSRYRELFF.